The next 31 T cell receptor beta chains were all read from a single sample in a study of naive and memory T cell subsets. Study-level points and caveats: Possibly reflecting memory cells re-expressing CD45RA, a few larger clonotypes occurred in naive repertoires, especially CD8.

The beta constant-region primer was an equimolar mix of two oligonucleotides covering TRBC1 and TRBC2. Four rounds of PCR amplified the ligated cDNA using nested alpha and beta constant-region primers plus SP2. From the UMI-ligation and nested PCR reads, TCRdb called clonotypes with MiXCR, one entry per CDR3 protein. The repertoire includes roughly 92,000 distinct CDR3 sequences, 11% of them detected once, and more than 0.11% sits in the top ten. These TCRs' antigens remain unknown. Sequencing was performed on naive CD4+ T cells from blood. These receptors all stem from a human donor in good health.

This clonotype was counted only a few times. The gene calls are TRBV9 and TRBJ2-1, with 15 nucleotides matching TRBD2. The CDR3 totals 16 residues. Germline assignment: CDR1 SGDLS and CDR2 YYNGEE. The V and J ends lost 3 bases and 6 bases, in that order; junction bases with no gene match: 4. CDR3 in amino acids: CASSEGLAGGLNEQFF. CDR3 DNA sequence: TGTGCCAGCAGCGAGGGACTAGCGGGAGGACTCAATGAGCAGTTCTTC.

This clonotype has more than one count but fewer than ten. V is TRBV4-3 and J is TRBJ1-5, with TRBD1 matching 7 bases. The CDR3 extends over 16 amino acids. Trimming removed 0 bases from V and 4 bases from J; junction bases left unmatched: 6. Looked up from germline, CDR1 is LGHNA and CDR2 is YSLEER. The CDR3 DNA is TGCGCCAGCAGCCAAGACCGAGACAGGGTAAATCAGCCCCAGCATTTT. This codes for CASSQDRDRVNQPQHF.

The chain uses TRBV28 and TRBJ2-2; D is undetermined. Germline loops: CDR1 MDHEN, CDR2 SYDVKM. Trimming pared 6 bases from V and 5 bases from J, leaving 13 bases between. The CDR3 totals 14 residues. The CDR3 sequence is CASRPQGPTGELFF. Written as DNA, the CDR3 is TGTGCCAGCAGGCCCCAAGGTCCAACCGGGGAGCTGTTTTTT.

V gene TRBV7-3 combines with J gene TRBJ2-1; no clear D gene. Trimming removed 0 bases at V and 8 bases at J, with 8 bases between. The CDR3 loop spans 13 amino acids. Per germline, CDR1 SGHTA and CDR2 FQGTGA. The CDR3 spells CASSLTGEDEQFF. The CDR3 DNA is TGTGCCAGCAGCTTAACTGGGGAAGATGAGCAGTTCTTC.

This clonotype was seen a handful of times. This chain uses TRBV6-1 with TRBJ2-7, with 7 bases that match TRBD2. The CDR3 is 12 residues long. In germline, CDR1 is MNHNS, CDR2 SASEGT. With 7 bases clipped from V and 2 bases from J, the junction kept 2 bases outside the gene matches. The CDR3 nucleotides are TGTGCCAGCACCGGGGGGACCTACGAGCAGTACTTC. This gives the protein CASTGGTYEQYF.

This chain joins TRBV20-1 and TRBJ1-2; D unclear. The CDR3 extends over 13 amino acids. Per the germline V gene, CDR1 is DFQATT and CDR2 is SNEGSKA (reference sequence). Trimming removed 5 bases from V and 0 bases from J, with 10 bases in between. CDR3 sequence reads: CSAYGPTNYGYTF. The CDR3 DNA follows: TGCAGTGCTTACGGACCGACTAACTATGGCTACACCTTC.

This clonotype has only a few counts. This CDR3 is CASSPRTGVKYEQFF. The CDR3 DNA reads as TGTGCCAGCTCACCGCGGACAGGGGTTAAGTATGAGCAGTTCTTC. J is TRBJ2-1 and V is TRBV18; 9 bases line up with TRBD1. CDR3 length: 15 residues. Germline V gene sequence: CDR1 KGHSH, CDR2 LQKENI. V was clipped by 3 bases and J by 8 bases; unmatched bases: 8. The variable domain in full, with the rest retrieved from reference TRBV18 and TRBJ2-1, is NAGVMQNPRHLVRRRGQEARLRCSPMKGHSHVYWYRQLPEEGLKFMVYLQKENIIDESGMPKERFSAEFPKEGPSILRIQQVVRGDSAAYFCASSPRTGVKYEQFFGPGTRLTVL.

V and J are TRBV6-2 or TRBV6-3 and TRBJ2-3; TRBD2 aligns across 12 bases. The germline V gene encodes CDR1 MNHEY and CDR2 SVGEGT. The CDR3 contains 16 residues. Unmatched junction bases numbered 7, after V lost 5 bases and J lost 4 bases. CDR3 amino acids: CASSPRLAGEADTQYF. CDR3 DNA: TGTGCCAGCAGTCCCAGACTAGCGGGGGAGGCAGATACGCAGTATTTT.

The genes are TRBV20-1 and TRBJ2-2, with 8 nucleotides matching TRBD2. The CDR3 covers 12 residues. CDR1 and CDR2 (germline): DFQATT, SNEGSKA (reference sequence). With V trimmed by 4 bases and J by 7 bases, 2 bases remained unmatched. The CDR3 DNA sequence: TGCAGTGCTACCGGGACTAGCGGGGAGCTGTTTTTT. Its translation is CSATGTSGELFF.

This clonotype appeared a few times. CDR3 nucleotides: TGCAGTGCCCCCTATGAGGGAGGGAGCAGCCACGAGCAGTACTTC. Encoded protein: CSAPYEGGSSHEQYF. J is TRBJ2-7 and V is TRBV20-1; 7 bases are a match to TRBD2. Germline V gives CDR1 DFQATT, CDR2 SNEGSKA (reference sequence). V dropped 6 bases and J dropped 5; count of bases not matched to a gene: 16. The CDR3 contains 15 residues.

V gene TRBV5-1 combines with J gene TRBJ2-5, with a weak D call TRBD2 (5 bases). The CDR3 is made up of 15 amino acids. V lost 5 bases to trimming and J lost 6 bases, with 20 bases between them. Germline lookup yields CDR1 SGHRS and CDR2 YFSETQ. The CDR3 spells CASRAGHSSRQTQYF. The CDR3 bases are TGCGCCAGCAGGGCGGGCCATTCCAGCCGTCAGACCCAGTACTTC.

The rearrangement links TRBV18 to TRBJ1-5; D possibly corresponds to TRBD1 (5 bases). This CDR3 is 15 amino acids long. Germline V gene lookup returns CDR1 KGHSH and CDR2 LQKENI. Trimming removed 3 bases at V and 2 bases at J, with 11 bases between. DNA of the CDR3: TGTGCCAGCTCACCCGGTCAGGGCGGCAATCAGCCCCAGCATTTT. It codes for CASSPGQGGNQPQHF.

This clonotype has more than one count but fewer than ten. The chain carries TRBV12-3 or TRBV12-4 and TRBJ1-4, with TRBD1 matching 9 bases. The CDR3 is 14 residues long. The trim removed 6 bases at V and 3 bases at J, leaving 2 bases unmatched. CDR3 nucleotide sequence: TGTGCCAGCAGCCGGGACAGGGCTAATGAAAAACTGTTTTTT. Translation gives CASSRDRANEKLFF.

This clonotype was recorded a few times. This chain joins TRBV6-5 and TRBJ2-7; 7 bases map to TRBD2. Germline V CDR1 and CDR2: MNHEY, SVGAGI. The J segment lost 0 bases and the V segment lost 6 bases, leaving 8 bases of the junction unmatched. This CDR3 spans 15 amino acids. Here the CDR3 reads CASRWLAESSYEQYF. CDR3 coding DNA: TGTGCCAGCAGATGGCTAGCGGAAAGCTCCTACGAGCAGTACTTC.

The V and J genes are TRBV10-3 and TRBJ1-6, with D hard to call. Germline CDR1 reads ENHRY; CDR2 reads SYGVKD. The CDR3 is made up of 16 amino acids. V was cut by 0 bases and J by 2 bases, with 8 bases left in between. The CDR3: CAISESAGTYNSPLHF. The CDR3 coding sequence is TGTGCCATCAGTGAGTCCGCGGGGACCTATAATTCACCCCTCCACTTT.

The chain joins TRBV7-2 to TRBJ2-5; 9 bases are shared with TRBD1. The V segment lost 3 bases and the J segment 5 bases; nucleotides outside the gene matches: 4. This CDR3 has 14 residues. CDR1 is SGHTA and CDR2 is FQGNSA in the germline V gene. The CDR3 nucleotides read TGTGCCAGCAGCTTCGACAGGGGGTCTGAGACCCAGTACTTC. This translates into CASSFDRGSETQYF.

The sample holds a few counts of this clonotype. The V call is TRBV6-2 or TRBV6-3, the J call TRBJ2-7, with 14 bases matching TRBD2. The V gene's germline CDR1 is MNHEY and CDR2 SVGEGT. Trimming cost V 6 bases and J 4 bases; bases outside gene matches: 5. The CDR3 totals 15 residues. The CDR3 sequence is CASRSGLAGGYEQYF. The CDR3 nucleotides read TGTGCCAGCAGAAGTGGACTAGCGGGGGGATACGAGCAGTACTTC.

This chain connects TRBV15 to TRBJ2-6; D uncertain. The germline V gene has CDR1 LNHNV and CDR2 YYDKDF (reference sequence). The ends were cut back, 3 bases at V and 0 bases at J, with 15 bases in the middle. The CDR3 covers 18 residues. The CDR3 protein is CATSSPHQRASGANVLTF. CDR3 in DNA: TGTGCCACCAGCAGTCCCCACCAGCGAGCCTCTGGGGCCAACGTCCTGACTTTC. The whole variable domain, filled in from reference TRBV15 and TRBJ2-6, reads DAMVIQNPRYQVTQFGKPVTLSCSQTLNHNVMYWYQQKSSQAPKLLFHYYDKDFNNEADTPDNFQSRRPNTSFCFLDIRSPGLGDTAMYLCATSSPHQRASGANVLTFGAGSRLTVL.

The chain employs TRBV7-2 and TRBJ1-5, with D tentatively TRBD1 (5 bases). The V gene's germline CDR1 is SGHTA and CDR2 FQGNSA. This CDR3 region has 15 residues. Trimming shortened V by 5 bases and J by 5 bases, and 16 bases separated the two germline ends. As DNA, the CDR3 is TGTGCCAGCAGCCCTGAGGGACGGATATATCAGCCCCAGCATTTT. It specifies CASSPEGRIYQPQHF.

This clonotype was recorded many times. J is TRBJ2-3 and V is TRBV4-3; D is undetermined. V was clipped by 0 bases and J by 5 bases, with 6 bases between them. The CDR3 runs to 13 residues. Germline V gene sequence: CDR1 LGHNA, CDR2 YSLEER. CDR3 bases: TGCGCCAGCAGCCAAGATCGTAGAGATACGCAGTATTTT. Its translation: CASSQDRRDTQYF.

This clonotype was detected ten times or more. The chain uses TRBV28 and TRBJ2-7; 7 nucleotides align to TRBD2. J lost 2 bases, V lost 5 bases, and 9 bases had no gene match. Germline V gene data show CDR1 as MDHEN and CDR2 as SYDVKM. This CDR3 spans 15 amino acids. The CDR3 sequence: CASSVPGLHTYEQYF. CDR3 DNA sequence: TGTGCCAGCAGTGTACCGGGACTACACACCTACGAGCAGTACTTC. The full variable domain, in which reference TRBV28 and TRBJ2-7 provide the parts outside the CDR3, is DVKVTQSSRYLVKRTGEKVFLECVQDMDHENMFWYRQDPGLGLRLIYFSYDVKMKEKGDIPEGYSVSREKKERFSLILESASTNQTSMYLCASSVPGLHTYEQYFGPGTRLTVT.

The chain joins TRBV7-2 to TRBJ1-6; the D is unclear. CDR3 length equals 16 residues. Trimming removed 4 bases at V and 10 bases at J, with 20 bases between. Germline lookup yields CDR1 SGHTA and CDR2 FQGNSA. CDR3 loop: CASSYEGPPPMSPLHF. CDR3 bases: TGTGCCAGCAGCTACGAGGGCCCGCCCCCGATGTCACCCCTCCACTTT.

This chain connects TRBV6-1 to TRBJ2-3; D might be TRBD2 (6 bases). The CDR3 sequence is 15 residues long. The V end was cut by 2 bases, the J end by 4 bases, with 13 bases between. In germline, CDR1 is MNHNS, CDR2 SASEGT. The CDR3 coding sequence is TGTGCCAGCAGTGAATTGAGGCCGGGAGCAGATACGCAGTATTTT. Translating gives CASSELRPGADTQYF.

This clonotype was observed many times. The chain joins TRBV7-8 to TRBJ2-1, with 12 positions matching TRBD2. The trim removed 8 bases at V and 8 bases at J, leaving 7 bases unmatched. CDR1 and CDR2 (germline): SGHVS, FQNEAQ. The CDR3 covers 14 residues. DNA for the CDR3: TGTGCCAGCGGGACTAGCGGGCCCTGGGATGAGCAGTTCTTC. This encodes CASGTSGPWDEQFF.

This clonotype was observed a handful of times. The J gene is TRBJ2-7, the V gene TRBV18; possibly TRBD1 for D (6 bases). The V end lost 3 bases, the J end lost 2 bases, and 14 bases lay between the germline ends. This CDR3 is built from 15 residues. Per germline, CDR1 KGHSH and CDR2 LQKENI. CDR3 in amino acids: CASSPPGQGTYEQYF. The CDR3 nucleotides read TGTGCCAGCTCACCCCCGGGACAAGGGACCTACGAGCAGTACTTC.

The rearrangement uses TRBV2 and TRBJ2-7; TRBD2 aligns across 10 bases. J gave up 2 bases and V 4 bases, and 8 bases lay outside the gene matches. The CDR3 is 16 amino acids. Germline CDR1 and CDR2: SNHLY and FYNNEI. CDR3 sequence: CASSASGSPRPYEQYF. The CDR3 nucleotides read TGTGCCAGCAGTGCTAGCGGGAGCCCTCGACCCTACGAGCAGTACTTC.

This clonotype was picked up many times. V and J are TRBV29-1 and TRBJ1-2, with D hard to call. Trimming took off 4 bases at V and 6 bases at J, with 9 bases between the two ends. Per germline, CDR1 SQVTM and CDR2 ANQGSEA. CDR3 length: 11 amino acids. In DNA form, the CDR3 reads TGCAGCGTTGGGAACCTTAATGGCTACACCTTC. Amino acid sequence: CSVGNLNGYTF.

The chain joins TRBV18 to TRBJ1-1, with 7 nucleotides matching TRBD1. This CDR3 has 13 amino acids. V dropped 5 bases and J dropped 3; count of bases not matched to a gene: 3. Looked up from germline, CDR1 is KGHSH and CDR2 is LQKENI. The CDR3 spells CASSADRDTEAFF. The CDR3 region has the DNA TGTGCCAGCTCAGCAGACAGGGACACTGAAGCTTTCTTT.

This clonotype was detected many times. This chain joins TRBV4-3 and TRBJ2-6; D may be TRBD1 (6 bases). CDR1 is LGHNA and CDR2 is YSLEER in the germline V gene. The V end was cut by 3 bases, the J end by 0 bases, with 18 bases between. The CDR3 has 19 residues. The CDR3 sequence: CASSQADSRRFSGANVLTF. DNA for the CDR3: TGCGCCAGCAGCCAGGCGGACAGCCGCCGTTTCTCTGGGGCCAACGTCCTGACTTTC.

This clonotype has more than one count but fewer than ten. The V and J genes are TRBV7-2 and TRBJ1-5; D is undetermined. The germline V gene encodes CDR1 SGHTA and CDR2 FQGNSA. V lost 1 base, J lost 2 bases, and 9 bases lay in between. The CDR3 sequence is 15 residues long. The CDR3 DNA is TGTGCCAGCAGCTTAGTGGGGTTGGGCAATCAGCCCCAGCATTTT. This gives the protein CASSLVGLGNQPQHF.

This clonotype has a handful of counts. This chain uses TRBV21-1 with TRBJ2-7; TRBD1, the table's D call, lacks a check against the DNA. TRBV21-1 is shown as a pseudogene. The CDR3 extends over 17 amino acids. CDR3 sequence (DNA): TGTGCCAGCAGCAAAAGGCCCAAAAAGGTCCCCTCCTACGAGCAGTACTTC. As protein: CASSKRPKKVPSYEQYF.